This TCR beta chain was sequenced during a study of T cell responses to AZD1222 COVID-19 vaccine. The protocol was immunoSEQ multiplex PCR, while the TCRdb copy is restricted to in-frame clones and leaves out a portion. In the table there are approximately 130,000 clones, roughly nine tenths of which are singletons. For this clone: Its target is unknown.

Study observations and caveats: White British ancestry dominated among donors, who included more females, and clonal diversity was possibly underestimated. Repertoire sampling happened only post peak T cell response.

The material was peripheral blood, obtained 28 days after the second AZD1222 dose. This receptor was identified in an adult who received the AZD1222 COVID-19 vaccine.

CDR3 nucleotides: TGTGCCAGCAGCTTGGGAGGGATAATCACAGATACGCAGTATTTT. Its translation: CASSLGGIITDTQYF. The gene calls are TRBV5-5 and TRBJ2-3; TRBD2 is a possible D gene (5 bases). V lost 0 bases, J lost 2 bases, and 10 bases lay in between. This CDR3 spans 15 amino acids. Per the germline V gene, CDR1 is SGHKS and CDR2 is YYEKEE (reference sequence).